Shown below are 27 T cell receptor beta chains from a single sample sequenced in a study of blood T cell repertoires in COVID-19. TCRdb's copy holds only in-frame clones and misses some; the assay was immunoSEQ multiplex PCR. The top ten clones hold just over 0.85% of a sample with 350,000 to 400,000 clones, roughly 92% of them seen once. Material: PBMCs or T cells enriched from blood (not recorded which). These receptors came from a woman aged 40 to 50 who had been exposed to COVID-19.

The V gene is TRBV11-2, the J gene TRBJ1-6; the match to TRBD1 covers 9 bases. With 4 bases clipped from V and 9 bases from J, the junction kept 4 bases outside the gene matches. This CDR3 spans 14 amino acids. CDR1 is SGHAT and CDR2 is FQNNGV in the germline V gene. In DNA form, the CDR3 reads TGTGCCAGCAGCTCGGACAGGGGAAGTTCACCCCTCCACTTT. Translation gives CASSSDRGSSPLHF.

The chain is built from TRBV6-6 and TRBJ1-1, with 8 bases lining up with TRBD1. The CDR3 runs 14 residues. V gave up 5 bases and J gave up 4 bases; unmatched junction bases: 6. Germline CDR1 MNHNY, CDR2 SVGAGI (reference sequence). This chain's CDR3 is CASSATGVGTEAFF. The CDR3 bases are TGTGCCAGCAGTGCGACAGGGGTGGGCACTGAAGCTTTCTTT.

The V call is TRBV5-6, the J call TRBJ1-5, with D possibly being TRBD1 (5 bases). Germline V gene lookup returns CDR1 SGHDT and CDR2 YYEEEE. This CDR3 is built from 14 residues. The V gene lost 4 bases and the J gene lost 5 bases, with 13 bases spanning the gap. CDR3 region: CASSAGGSYQPQHF. The DNA for the CDR3 is TGTGCCAGCAGCGCGGGGGGTTCATATCAGCCCCAGCATTTT.

This clone was detected only once. This chain uses TRBV29-1 with TRBJ1-3; no definite D call. Trimming left V 3 bases short and J 0 bases short, with 9 bases between. This CDR3 has 14 residues. Germline V gives CDR1 SQVTM, CDR2 ANQGSEA. This chain's CDR3 is CSVDAGSSGNTIYF. CDR3 nucleotide sequence: TGCAGCGTTGACGCCGGGTCCTCTGGAAACACCATATATTTT.

This rearrangement joins TRBV23-1 to TRBJ2-7; tentatively, D is TRBD2 (6 bases). TRBV23-1 counts as an open reading frame of uncertain function. Deletions cut 6 bases from V and 7 bases from J, with 19 bases between. The CDR3 runs 14 residues. CDR3 DNA: TGCGCCAGCAGACCCCAGGGACTTCCCTGGGAGCAGTACTTC. Residues: CASRPQGLPWEQYF.

This chain uses TRBV5-1 with TRBJ2-2, with 11 nucleotides matching TRBD1. Germline CDR1 SGHRS, CDR2 YFSETQ. This CDR3 region has 14 residues. Germline trimming cut 4 bases from V and 6 bases from J; bases unmatched to any gene: 2. The CDR3 coding sequence is TGCGCCAGCAGCCGGGACAGGGGGGCCGGGGAGCTGTTTTTT. It codes for CASSRDRGAGELFF.

The chain links TRBV5-1 to TRBJ2-1, with D perhaps matching TRBD2 (5 bases). CDR3 size: 15 residues. Germline CDR1 SGHRS, CDR2 YFSETQ. Trimming left V 0 bases short and J 8 bases short, with 15 bases between. The CDR3 loop is CASSLDLPGVDEQFF. In nucleotides, the CDR3 is TGCGCCAGCAGCTTGGACCTCCCCGGGGTGGATGAGCAGTTCTTC.

V gene TRBV24-1 combines with J gene TRBJ2-5; D gene uncertain. The CDR3 is 15 amino acids. Germline CDR1 and CDR2: KGHDR and SFDVKD. Trimming took off 4 bases at V and 2 bases at J, with 13 bases between the two ends. CDR3 DNA: TGTGCCACCAGTGAGGCCTTGGGCTATCAAGAGACCCAGTACTTC. This gives the protein CATSEALGYQETQYF.

This clone has only one observation. The gene calls are TRBV11-3 and TRBJ2-7; 9 bases are a match to TRBD1. The CDR3 consists of 16 residues. The trim removed 5 bases at V and 9 bases at J, leaving 17 bases unmatched. Germline CDR1 reads SGHNT; CDR2 reads YENEEA. CDR3 in DNA: TGTGCCAGCAGCCCGACAGGGGGGACTACTCGAGCGGGGCAGTACTTC. Its protein is CASSPTGGTTRAGQYF.

The chain couples TRBV13 to TRBJ1-4; D gene ambiguous. The CDR3 runs 11 residues. Trimming took 10 bases from V and 7 from J, leaving 10 bases between them. The germline CDR1 and CDR2 sequences are PRHDT and FYEKMQ (reference sequence). The CDR3 protein is CATRKGEKLFF. Written as DNA, the CDR3 is TGTGCCACTAGGAAAGGTGAAAAACTGTTTTTT.

Points on this clone: The sample carries other DNA sequences with the same CDR3. The chain joins TRBV18 to TRBJ2-2; 9 positions agree with TRBD1. Germline CDR1 and CDR2: KGHSH and LQKENI. The CDR3 extends over 15 amino acids. V trimming: 3 bases; J trimming: 1 base; junction bases outside the gene matches: 0. CDR3 region: CASSPGQGNTGELFF. In DNA, the CDR3 is TGTGCCAGCTCACCGGGACAGGGGAACACCGGGGAGCTGTTTTTT.

This chain links TRBV18 with TRBJ2-1; 10 nucleotides agree with TRBD2. J was trimmed by 4 bases and V by 3 bases; bases with no gene match: 3. Germline V gene data show CDR1 as KGHSH and CDR2 as LQKENI. The CDR3 consists of 15 residues. This chain's CDR3 is CASSPGLASYNEQFF. The CDR3 bases are TGTGCCAGCTCACCGGGACTAGCGAGTTACAATGAGCAGTTCTTC.

The chain uses TRBV12-3 or TRBV12-4 and TRBJ2-5; possibly TRBD1 for D (6 bases). The V and J ends lost 2 bases and 9 bases respectively, with 7 bases between them. CDR3 size: 11 residues. The CDR3 bases are TGTGCCAGCAGTTTAAGGGGGTCCCAGTACTTC. Protein: CASSLRGSQYF.

This sequence joins TRBV19 and TRBJ2-2; a weak D match, TRBD2 (7 bases). Germline V CDR1 and CDR2: LNHDA, SQIVND (reference sequence). V lost 2 bases and J lost 1, with 17 bases in between. The CDR3 consists of 18 residues. The CDR3 here is CASSILIGGGQNTGELFF. Here the CDR3 DNA reads TGTGCCAGTAGTATACTGATTGGCGGGGGACAGAACACCGGGGAGCTGTTTTTT. Complete variable domain (other parts from reference TRBV19 and TRBJ2-2): DGGITQSPKYLFRKEGQNVTLSCEQNLNHDAMYWYRQDPGQGLRLIYYSQIVNDFQKGDIAEGYSVSREKKESFPLTVTSAQKNPTAFYLCASSILIGGGQNTGELFFGEGSRLTVL.

The chain employs TRBV20-1 and TRBJ1-1; 7 bases are shared with TRBD1. The germline gives CDR1 DFQATT, CDR2 SNEGSKA (reference sequence). After removal of 5 bases from V and 8 bases from J, the junction contained 5 bases not matched to a gene. The CDR3 totals 11 residues. The DNA for the CDR3 is TGCAGTGCTCCGACAGGGTCGGAAGCTTTCTTT. Translation gives CSAPTGSEAFF.

The rearrangement uses TRBV5-5 and TRBJ1-2; TRBD1 matches at 9 bases. The CDR3 spans 13 residues. Trimming cost V 2 bases and J 7 bases; bases outside gene matches: 3. Germline V gene sequence: CDR1 SGHKS, CDR2 YYEKEE (reference sequence). In nucleotides, the CDR3 is TGTGCCAGCAGCTTCGGGACAGGGCTTGGCTACACCTTC. Encoded protein: CASSFGTGLGYTF.

V gene TRBV18 combines with J gene TRBJ1-1; unclear D gene. Germline V CDR1 and CDR2: KGHSH, LQKENI. Trimming removed 5 bases from V and 2 bases from J, with 15 bases in between. CDR3 size: 15 residues. The CDR3 DNA reads as TGTGCCAGCTCAGCGGTCCCGGGAGCCAACACTGAAGCTTTCTTT. This gives the protein CASSAVPGANTEAFF.

The gene calls are TRBV30 and TRBJ2-1; a weak D match, TRBD1 (5 bases). The germline V gene encodes CDR1 GTSNPN and CDR2 SVGIG (reference sequence). With 0 bases removed from V and 5 bases from J, the gap between germline ends came to 11 bases. The CDR3 loop spans 14 amino acids. CDR3 sequence (DNA): TGTGCCTGGAGTGTAGGGGTAGAAAACAATGAGCAGTTCTTC. Translated: CAWSVGVENNEQFF.

This chain uses TRBV11-2 with TRBJ1-6, with D tentatively TRBD1 (5 bases). The CDR3 extends over 16 amino acids. Looked up from germline, CDR1 is SGHAT and CDR2 is FQNNGV. Trimming took 2 bases from V and 9 from J, leaving 17 bases between them. CDR3 residues: CASSLFPRAKGSPLHF. DNA for the CDR3: TGTGCCAGCAGCTTATTTCCCAGGGCAAAGGGTTCACCCCTCCACTTT. The full variable domain, its missing parts supplied by reference TRBV11-2 and TRBJ1-6, is EAGVAQSPRYKIIEKRQSVAFWCNPISGHATLYWYQQILGQGPKLLIQFQNNGVVDDSQLPKDRFSAERLKGVDSTLKIQPAKLEDSAVYLCASSLFPRAKGSPLHFGNGTRLTVT.

This chain uses TRBV7-2 with TRBJ2-1; weak D call: TRBD2 (6 bases). The germline V and J ends were trimmed by 5 bases and 8 bases, with 16 bases remaining between them. Germline CDR1 and CDR2: SGHTA and FQGNSA. The CDR3 covers 14 residues. The CDR3 DNA sequence: TGTGCCAGCAGCCCCTGGCGGGAAAAGGATGAGCAGTTCTTC. Translating it yields CASSPWREKDEQFF.

V usage is TRBV5-1 and J usage is TRBJ1-6, with D perhaps TRBD1 (6 bases). The germline V gene encodes CDR1 SGHRS and CDR2 YFSETQ. The germline V and J ends were trimmed by 2 bases and 8 bases, with 14 bases remaining between them. The CDR3 runs 15 residues. CDR3 residues: CASSFRGNGDSPLHF. The CDR3 nucleotides read TGCGCCAGCAGCTTCAGGGGTAACGGGGATTCACCCCTCCACTTT.

CDR3 protein: CASSLGGFNNSPLHF. The DNA for the CDR3 is TGTGCCAGCAGCTTAGGAGGGTTCAATAATTCACCCCTCCACTTT. The chain is built from TRBV7-2 and TRBJ1-6; no clear D gene. This CDR3 contains 15 residues. The V gene lost 1 base and the J gene lost 5 bases, with 9 bases spanning the gap. The germline CDR1 and CDR2 sequences are SGHTA and FQGNSA.

The chain combines TRBV7-8 with TRBJ1-1; D call uncertain. This CDR3 has 13 amino acids. The germline V gene encodes CDR1 SGHVS and CDR2 FQNEAQ. V lost 2 bases and J lost 8, with 12 bases in between. CDR3 DNA: TGTGCCAGCAGCTTAATATGGGGAGCGGAAGCTTTCTTT. It codes for CASSLIWGAEAFF. Supplemented by reference TRBV7-8 and TRBJ1-1, the full variable domain reads GAGVSQSPRYKVAKRGQDVALRCDPISGHVSLFWYQQALGQGPEFLTYFQNEAQLDKSGLPSDRFFAERPEGSVSTLKIQRTQQEDSAVYLCASSLIWGAEAFFGQGTRLTVV.

This chain uses TRBV5-8 with TRBJ1-2, with D perhaps TRBD1 (6 bases). The CDR3 consists of 16 residues. The V gene's germline CDR1 is SGHTS and CDR2 YDEGEE. The germline V and J ends were trimmed by 3 bases and 4 bases, with 19 bases remaining between them. The CDR3 nucleotides are TGTGCCAGCAGCTCAGGATCGAGGGCAGGGGCCTATGGCTACACCTTC. It codes for CASSSGSRAGAYGYTF. Complete variable domain (other parts from reference TRBV5-8 and TRBJ1-2): EAGVTQSPTHLIKTRGQQATLRCSPISGHTSVYWYQQALGLGLQFLLWYDEGEERNRGNFPPRFSGRQFPNYSSELNVNALELEDSALYLCASSSGSRAGAYGYTFGSGTRLTVV.

The chain carries TRBV5-1 and TRBJ2-6; 7 bases agree with TRBD1. CDR1 is SGHRS and CDR2 is YFSETQ in the germline V gene. V was pared by 6 bases and J by 0 bases, with 6 bases of the junction left unmatched. CDR3 length equals 16 residues. The chain's CDR3 is CASTPRGNSGANVLTF. In DNA form, the CDR3 reads TGCGCCAGCACCCCCAGGGGGAACTCTGGGGCCAACGTCCTGACTTTC.

V and J are TRBV10-1 and TRBJ2-2, with TRBD2 identical over 8 bases. Losses at the gene ends were 11 bases for V and 6 bases for J; bases not matched to a gene: 11. The CDR3 contains 14 residues. The germline V gene encodes CDR1 WNHNN and CDR2 SYGVQD (reference sequence). The CDR3 DNA follows: TGCGCCTCCCGAGGGCGGGAGGAGTCCGGGGAGCTGTTTTTT. This gives the protein CASRGREESGELFF.

The rearrangement links TRBV7-3 to TRBJ2-3; TRBD2 agrees at 8 bases. After removal of 3 bases from V and 4 bases from J, the junction contained 9 bases not matched to a gene. The CDR3 length is 16 residues. Per the germline V gene, CDR1 is SGHTA and CDR2 is FQGTGA. CDR3 residues: CASSFPGGADADTQYF. The CDR3 bases are TGTGCCAGCAGCTTCCCCGGGGGGGCCGACGCAGATACGCAGTATTTT.